This TCR beta chain was profiled in a study of T-cell memory formation after mild COVID-19. Study-wide background: Largely, the TCR clusters proved donor specific.

This clonotype was seen more than once but under ten times. MiXCR was run by TCRdb on the 5' RACE reads, yielding one entry per CDR3 protein. Among 90,000 to 120,000 distinct CDR3 sequences listed, 11% were seen once. Germline trimming cut 3 bases from V and 3 bases from J; bases unmatched to any gene: 2. Germline CDR1 SEHNR, CDR2 FQNEAQ (reference sequence). The CDR3 totals 13 residues. The source is a man aged 18 to 35 who had mild COVID-19 (a few samples of this study predate the infection). Cell type and time point are not known. Sequenced sample: PBMCs or a T cell subset sorted from them (not recorded which). The chain couples TRBV7-9 to TRBJ2-7, with 7 bases matching TRBD1. The CDR3 DNA sequence: TGTGCCAGCAGCTTTGGGACAGACTACGAGCAGTACTTC. Translation: CASSFGTDYEQYF.